The clone carrying this TCR beta chain turned up a few times. Its cognate antigen is unknown. The CDR3 consists of 12 residues. Between the trimmed V and J ends, which lost 5 bases and 9 bases, there was a span of 11 bases. Germline CDR1 MNHEY, CDR2 SVGAGI. In TCRdb, the 5' RACE reads were re-called with MiXCR into one record per CDR3 protein. The repertoire includes roughly 40,000 distinct CDR3 sequences, over 25% of them detected once, and 3.7% sits in the top ten. Study conclusions and caveats: Tumor Treg TCRs overlapped most with tumor naive CD4+ cells.

The chain carries TRBV6-5 and TRBJ2-1, with D possibly called TRBD1 or TRBD2 (5 bases each). Sequenced input: memory CD4+ T cells sorted from a lymph node. Subset defined: memory CD4+ T cells, CD4+CD45RO+CD25-. This TCR was sampled from a female donor with breast cancer. The CDR3, as DNA: TGTGCCAGCAGTGGGGGAATGGGTGAGCAGTTCTTC. Protein sequence: CASSGGMGEQFF.